Sequencing of this T cell receptor (beta chain) was carried out in a study of cytomegalovirus exposure and HLA in healthy donors. At the level of the study: In an earlier analysis, 95 million to 130 million unique TCR beta sequences were found from some 200 million T cells.

Points on this clone: Its antigen is unidentified.

The CDR3 consists of 15 residues. The ends were cut back, 4 bases at V and 1 base at J, with 13 bases in the middle. In germline, CDR1 is MGHRA, CDR2 YSYEKL. The study's findings and limits: From TCR beta sequences, most subjects' HLA-A and HLA-B alleles were reportedly predicted accurately.

The PCR had 60 Vbeta and 13 Jbeta primers. Profiled with immunoSEQ multiplex PCR; TCRdb holds only in-frame clones, not every one. The sample has 110,000 to 150,000 clones, about 82% seen once. This clonotype was obtained from a male donor in good health and CMV-seronegative. Sequencing was performed on PBMCs. The V call is TRBV4-1, the J call TRBJ1-1, with a possible D match to TRBD1 (5 bases). CDR3 bases: TGCGCCAGCAGCCTGAACCGGGGGGAGAACACTGAAGCTTTCTTT. Translating it yields CASSLNRGENTEAFF.